This TCR beta chain comes out of a study of blood T cell repertoires in COVID-19. At the level of the study: Samples representing acute and convalescent COVID-19 were sourced from the United States, Italy and Spain. PBMCs, B-cell-depleted T cells, or T cells were the source of the cDNA or gDNA that made up the material.

In terms of age and location, participants ranged from about 18 to 95 years and lived in around 22 US areas. The length of the CDR3 is 15 residues. Germline V gives CDR1 SGHTA, CDR2 FQGTGA. After removal of 4 bases from V and 2 bases from J, the junction contained 5 bases not matched to a gene. Authors' analysis steps: Amplification of reference gene primers was used by the study to estimate nucleated cell counts. This table comes from immunoSEQ multiplex PCR, and its TCRdb copy is limited to in-frame clones, with some not included. V, J and clone size derive from that table, while D and trimming were established from the DNA sequence. The sample has 150,000 or so clones, approximately 81% seen once. This clone occurred once.

The V and J genes are TRBV7-3 and TRBJ2-3, with 8 bases lining up with TRBD2. The sequence derives from a man aged 55 to 69 who had recovered from COVID-19. Source material: PBMCs or T cells enriched from blood (not recorded which). The CDR3 region has the DNA TGTGCCAGCAGCTCTCGGGGGGGATACACAGATACGCAGTATTTT. Encoded protein: CASSSRGGYTDTQYF.